Described below is a single TCR beta chain sequence and its context. This CDR3 comprises 14 residues. V was pared by 2 bases and J by 7 bases, with 14 bases between. Germline V gives CDR1 MNHEY, CDR2 SMNVEV (reference sequence). This record comes from a study of blood T cell repertoires in COVID-19. As handled by the study authors: Amplification of reference gene primers provided the estimated nucleated cell counts. TCRdb's copy holds only in-frame clones and misses some; the assay was immunoSEQ multiplex PCR. The V and J calls and clone size were taken over from that table, and D and trimming were inferred from the DNA. This sample has about 280,000 clones, with around nine tenths found just once.

The receptor comes from a man aged 35-49 years with active or convalescent COVID-19. The V call is TRBV27, the J call TRBJ1-2, with unresolved D. Source material: peripheral blood. CDR3 amino acids: CASSLLSTDPGYTF. The CDR3, as DNA: TGTGCCAGCAGTTTACTGTCTACAGACCCTGGCTACACCTTC.